Following are 8 T cell receptor beta chains from one sample sequenced in a study of T-cell memory formation after mild COVID-19. TCRdb reprocessed the 5' RACE reads via MiXCR and lists one record per CDR3 protein. The data contain 550,000 to 700,000 distinct CDR3 sequences, 17% of them singletons. What was sequenced was PBMCs or a T cell subset sorted from them (not recorded which). The receptors here all came from an adult woman who had mild COVID-19 (a few samples of this study predate the infection). Cell type and time point are not known.

This clonotype was counted a few times. As DNA, the CDR3 is TGTGCCAGCAGGACAGAGGGATACACTGAAGCTTTCTTT. This codes for CASRTEGYTEAFF. This rearrangement joins TRBV2 to TRBJ1-1, with D tentatively TRBD1 (5 bases). CDR1 is SNHLY and CDR2 is FYNNEI in the germline V gene. The CDR3 loop spans 13 amino acids. Trimming cost V 6 bases and J 3 bases, with 11 bases left between them.

This clonotype was counted between two and nine times. The V call is TRBV4-3, the J call TRBJ2-1, with 8 bases matching TRBD2. The CDR3 length is 16 residues. The junction had 5 bases not matched to a gene; V was cut back by 4 bases and J by 0 bases. Germline loops: CDR1 LGHNA, CDR2 YSLEER. Here the CDR3 reads CASSRASGSSYNEQFF. Written as DNA, the CDR3 is TGCGCCAGCAGCCGGGCAAGCGGGAGCTCCTACAATGAGCAGTTCTTC.

This clonotype came up a few times. This chain links TRBV5-6 with TRBJ1-1; the D gene is possibly TRBD1 (6 bases). Between the trimmed V and J ends, which lost 4 bases and 5 bases, there was a span of 18 bases. CDR1 and CDR2 (germline): SGHDT, YYEEEE. The CDR3 contains 15 residues. As DNA, the CDR3 is TGTGCCAGCAGCCCCAACAGGGAGTCCTGGACTGAAGCTTTCTTT. It codes for CASSPNRESWTEAFF.

The chain carries TRBV6-1 and TRBJ2-7; D uncertain. The ends were cut back, 6 bases at V and 3 bases at J, with 12 bases in the middle. The CDR3 totals 13 residues. Germline V CDR1 and CDR2: MNHNS, SASEGT. This chain's CDR3 is CASSRDNFYEQYF. CDR3 nucleotide sequence: TGTGCCAGCAGCCGAGACAACTTCTACGAGCAGTACTTC.

This chain joins TRBV4-1 and TRBJ2-3; 10 bases agree with TRBD2. This CDR3 comprises 16 residues. The germline CDR1 and CDR2 sequences are MGHRA and YSYEKL. The V gene end was trimmed by 1 base and the J gene end by 7 bases; junction bases not matched to a gene: 8. CDR3 sequence reads: CASSQAPSGSVNTQYF. The CDR3 DNA reads TGCGCCAGCAGCCAAGCGCCTAGCGGGAGCGTAAATACGCAGTATTTT.

This clonotype turned up a few times. The J gene is TRBJ1-3, the V gene TRBV3-1; 7 bases map to TRBD1. The germline V gene has CDR1 LGHDT and CDR2 YNNKEL (reference sequence). V dropped 3 bases and J dropped 0; count of bases not matched to a gene: 11. CDR3 length: 18 amino acids. CDR3 DNA sequence: TGTGCCAGCAGCCAGAGGGACAGTGCCGCTCCCTCTGGAAACACCATATATTTT. It translates to CASSQRDSAAPSGNTIYF.

In its sample, this clonotype was seen a few times. This rearrangement joins TRBV7-6 to TRBJ2-1; weak D call: TRBD1 (5 bases). Deletions cut 0 bases from V and 4 bases from J, with 10 bases between. Looked up from germline, CDR1 is SGHVS and CDR2 is FNYEAQ. CDR3 length: 15 amino acids. The CDR3 spells CASSLAIGVYNEQFF. CDR3 in DNA: TGTGCCAGCAGCTTAGCGATAGGGGTTTACAATGAGCAGTTCTTC.

The rearrangement joins TRBV2 to TRBJ2-1; 11 bases are shared with TRBD1. Germline V gene data show CDR1 as SNHLY and CDR2 as FYNNEI. The V segment lost 5 bases and the J segment 5 bases; nucleotides outside the gene matches: 8. The CDR3 has 16 residues. The CDR3 loop is CASSLLGQGANNEQFF. CDR3 in DNA: TGTGCCAGCAGTCTACTTGGACAGGGGGCTAACAATGAGCAGTTCTTC.